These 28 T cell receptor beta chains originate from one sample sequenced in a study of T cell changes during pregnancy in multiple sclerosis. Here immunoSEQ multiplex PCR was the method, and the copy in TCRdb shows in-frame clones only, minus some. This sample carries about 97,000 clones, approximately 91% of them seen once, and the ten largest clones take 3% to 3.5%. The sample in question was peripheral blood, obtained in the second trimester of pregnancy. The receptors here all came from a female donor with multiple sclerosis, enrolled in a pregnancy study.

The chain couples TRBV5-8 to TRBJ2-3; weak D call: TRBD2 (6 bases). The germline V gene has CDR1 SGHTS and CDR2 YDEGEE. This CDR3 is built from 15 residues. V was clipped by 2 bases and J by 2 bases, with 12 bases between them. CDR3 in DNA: TGTGCCAGCAGCTTCGTGCGGAGGGACACAGATACGCAGTATTTT. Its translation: CASSFVRRDTDTQYF.

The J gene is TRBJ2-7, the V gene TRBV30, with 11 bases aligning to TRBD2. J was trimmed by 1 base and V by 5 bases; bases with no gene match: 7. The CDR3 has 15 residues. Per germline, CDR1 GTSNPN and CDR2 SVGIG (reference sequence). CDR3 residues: CAWETGTSGSYEQYF. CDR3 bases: TGTGCCTGGGAGACTGGGACTAGCGGATCCTACGAGCAGTACTTC.

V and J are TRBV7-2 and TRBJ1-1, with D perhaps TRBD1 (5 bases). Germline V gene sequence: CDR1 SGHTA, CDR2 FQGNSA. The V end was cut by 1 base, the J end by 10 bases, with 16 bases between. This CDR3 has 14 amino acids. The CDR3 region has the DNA TGTGCCAGCAGCTTAGGGGGCCGGGGGGTCGGAGCTTTCTTT. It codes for CASSLGGRGVGAFF.

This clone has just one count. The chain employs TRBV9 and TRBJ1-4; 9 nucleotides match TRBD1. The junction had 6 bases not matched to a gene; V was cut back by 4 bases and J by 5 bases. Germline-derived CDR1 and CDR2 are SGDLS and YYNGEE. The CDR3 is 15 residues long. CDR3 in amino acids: CASSPPTGGNEKLFF. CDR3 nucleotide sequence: TGTGCCAGCAGCCCCCCGACAGGGGGGAATGAAAAACTGTTTTTT.

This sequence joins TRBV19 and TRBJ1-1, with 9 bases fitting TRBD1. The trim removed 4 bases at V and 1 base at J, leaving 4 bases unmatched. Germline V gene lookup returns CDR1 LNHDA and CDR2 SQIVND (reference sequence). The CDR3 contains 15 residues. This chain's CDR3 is CASSTQGAGNTEAFF. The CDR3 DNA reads TGTGCCAGTAGTACACAGGGGGCAGGGAACACTGAAGCTTTCTTT. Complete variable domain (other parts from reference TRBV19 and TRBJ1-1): DGGITQSPKYLFRKEGQNVTLSCEQNLNHDAMYWYRQDPGQGLRLIYYSQIVNDFQKGDIAEGYSVSREKKESFPLTVTSAQKNPTAFYLCASSTQGAGNTEAFFGQGTRLTVV.

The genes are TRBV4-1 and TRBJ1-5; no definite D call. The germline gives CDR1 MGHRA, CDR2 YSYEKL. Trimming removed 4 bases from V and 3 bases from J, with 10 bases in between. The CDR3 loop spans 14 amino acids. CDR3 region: CASSPVSTNQPQHF. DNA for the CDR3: TGCGCCAGCAGCCCAGTAAGTACCAATCAGCCCCAGCATTTT.

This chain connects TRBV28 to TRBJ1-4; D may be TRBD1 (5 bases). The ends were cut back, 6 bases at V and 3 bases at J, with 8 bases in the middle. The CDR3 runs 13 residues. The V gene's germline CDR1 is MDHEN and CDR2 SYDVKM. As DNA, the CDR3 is TGTGCCAGCAGGACAGTCCCTAATGAAAAACTGTTTTTT. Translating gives CASRTVPNEKLFF.

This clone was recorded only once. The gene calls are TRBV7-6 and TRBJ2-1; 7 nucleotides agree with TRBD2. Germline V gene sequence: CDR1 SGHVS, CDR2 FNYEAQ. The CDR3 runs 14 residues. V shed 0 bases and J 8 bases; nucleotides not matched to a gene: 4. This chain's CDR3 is CASSLAGGVDEQFF. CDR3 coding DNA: TGTGCCAGCAGCTTAGCGGGAGGGGTCGATGAGCAGTTCTTC.

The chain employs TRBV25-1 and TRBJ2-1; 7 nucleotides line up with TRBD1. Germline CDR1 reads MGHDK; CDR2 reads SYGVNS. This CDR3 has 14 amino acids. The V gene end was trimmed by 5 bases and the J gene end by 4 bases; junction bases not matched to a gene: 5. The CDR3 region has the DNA TGTGCCAGCAGTCCAGGGGGTATATACAATGAGCAGTTCTTC. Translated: CASSPGGIYNEQFF.

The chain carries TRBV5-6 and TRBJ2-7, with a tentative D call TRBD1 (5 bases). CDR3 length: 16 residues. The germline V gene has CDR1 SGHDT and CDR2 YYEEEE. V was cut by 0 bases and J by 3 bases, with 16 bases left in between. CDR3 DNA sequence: TGTGCCAGCAGCTTGGTAAGGGCTGGGGCGAGCTACGAGCAGTACTTC. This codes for CASSLVRAGASYEQYF.

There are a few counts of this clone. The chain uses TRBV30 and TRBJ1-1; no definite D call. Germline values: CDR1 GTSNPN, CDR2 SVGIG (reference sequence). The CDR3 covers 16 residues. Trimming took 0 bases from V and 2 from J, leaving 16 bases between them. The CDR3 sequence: CAWSVPLPRHNTEAFF. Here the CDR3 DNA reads TGTGCCTGGAGTGTACCCCTACCTCGACATAACACTGAAGCTTTCTTT.

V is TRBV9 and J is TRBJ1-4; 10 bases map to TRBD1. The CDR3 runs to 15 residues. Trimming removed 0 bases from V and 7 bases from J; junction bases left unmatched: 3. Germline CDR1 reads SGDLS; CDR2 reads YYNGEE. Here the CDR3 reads CASSVGTGGREKLFF. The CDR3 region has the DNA TGTGCCAGCAGCGTAGGGACAGGGGGTCGTGAAAAACTGTTTTTT.

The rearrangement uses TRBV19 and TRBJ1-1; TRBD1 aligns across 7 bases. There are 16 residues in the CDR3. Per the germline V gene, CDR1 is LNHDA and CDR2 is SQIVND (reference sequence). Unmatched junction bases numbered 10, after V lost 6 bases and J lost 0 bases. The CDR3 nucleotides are TGTGCCAGTAGGAACAGGGAAGGGGGCTTGAACACTGAAGCTTTCTTT. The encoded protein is CASRNREGGLNTEAFF.

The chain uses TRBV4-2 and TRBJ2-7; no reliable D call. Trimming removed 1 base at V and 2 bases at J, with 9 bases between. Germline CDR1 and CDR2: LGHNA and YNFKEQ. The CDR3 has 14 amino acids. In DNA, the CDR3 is TGTGCCAGCAGCCAAGGGGCCGAAACCTACGAGCAGTACTTC. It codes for CASSQGAETYEQYF.

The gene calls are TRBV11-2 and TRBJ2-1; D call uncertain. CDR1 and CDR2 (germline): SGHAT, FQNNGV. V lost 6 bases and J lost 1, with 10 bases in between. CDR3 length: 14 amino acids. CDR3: CASRQLVSYNEQFF. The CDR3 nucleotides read TGTGCCAGCAGGCAGCTAGTTTCCTACAATGAGCAGTTCTTC.

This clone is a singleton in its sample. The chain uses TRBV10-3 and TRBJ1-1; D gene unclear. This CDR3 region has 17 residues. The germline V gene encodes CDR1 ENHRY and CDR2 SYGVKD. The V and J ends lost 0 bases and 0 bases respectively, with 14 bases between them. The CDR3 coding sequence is TGTGCCATCAGTGAGTCGTCGGTGGGAGCCTTGAACACTGAAGCTTTCTTT. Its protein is CAISESSVGALNTEAFF.

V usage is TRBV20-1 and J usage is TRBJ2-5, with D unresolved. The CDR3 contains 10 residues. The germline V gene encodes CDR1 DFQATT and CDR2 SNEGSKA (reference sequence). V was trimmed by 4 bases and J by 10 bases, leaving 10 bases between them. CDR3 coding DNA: TGCAGTGCTAAGAGAGAGGACCAGTACTTC. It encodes CSAKREDQYF.

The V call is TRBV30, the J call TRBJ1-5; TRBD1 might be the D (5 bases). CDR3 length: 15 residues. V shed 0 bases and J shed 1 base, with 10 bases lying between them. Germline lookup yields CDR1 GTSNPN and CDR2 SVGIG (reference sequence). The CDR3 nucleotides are TGTGCCTGGAGTGTAGGACCAGGGAGCAATCAGCCCCAGCATTTT. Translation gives CAWSVGPGSNQPQHF.

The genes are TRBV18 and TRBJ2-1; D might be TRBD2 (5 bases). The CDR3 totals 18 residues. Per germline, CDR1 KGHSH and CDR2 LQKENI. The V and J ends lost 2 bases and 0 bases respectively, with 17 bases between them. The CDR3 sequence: CASSPKTASPISYNEQFF. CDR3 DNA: TGTGCCAGCTCACCAAAAACAGCTAGCCCTATCTCCTACAATGAGCAGTTCTTC.

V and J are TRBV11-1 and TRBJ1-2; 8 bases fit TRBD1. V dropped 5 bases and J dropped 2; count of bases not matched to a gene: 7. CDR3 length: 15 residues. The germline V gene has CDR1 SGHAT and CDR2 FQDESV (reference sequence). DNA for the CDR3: TGTGCCAGCAGCCCCGACAGGGGCCAAAACTATGGCTACACCTTC. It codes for CASSPDRGQNYGYTF. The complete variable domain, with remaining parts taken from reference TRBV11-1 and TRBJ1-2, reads EAEVAQSPRYKITEKSQAVAFWCDPISGHATLYWYRQILGQGPELLVQFQDESVVDDSQLPKDRFSAERLKGVDSTLKIQPAELGDSAMYLCASSPDRGQNYGYTFGSGTRLTVV.

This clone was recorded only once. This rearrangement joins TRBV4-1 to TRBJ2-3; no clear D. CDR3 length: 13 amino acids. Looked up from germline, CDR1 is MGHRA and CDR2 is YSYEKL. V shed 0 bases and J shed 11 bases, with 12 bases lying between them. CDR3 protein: CASSQDLIVGQYF. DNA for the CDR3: TGCGCCAGCAGCCAAGATCTAATAGTCGGGCAGTATTTT.

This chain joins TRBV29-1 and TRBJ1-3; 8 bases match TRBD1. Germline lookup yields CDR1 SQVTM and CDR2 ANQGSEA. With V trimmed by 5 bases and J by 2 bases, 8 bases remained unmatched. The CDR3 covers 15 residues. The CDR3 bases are TGCAGCGTTACTGACAGGGGCCCAGCTGGAAACACCATATATTTT. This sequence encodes CSVTDRGPAGNTIYF.

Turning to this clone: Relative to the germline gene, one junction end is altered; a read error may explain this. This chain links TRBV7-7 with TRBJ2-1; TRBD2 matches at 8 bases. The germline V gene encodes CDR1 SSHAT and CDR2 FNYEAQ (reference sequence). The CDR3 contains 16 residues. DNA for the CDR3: TGTGCTAGCAGCTTAGCTCCCGGGGGGGGCTACAATGAGCAGTTCTTC. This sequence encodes CASSLAPGGGYNEQFF.

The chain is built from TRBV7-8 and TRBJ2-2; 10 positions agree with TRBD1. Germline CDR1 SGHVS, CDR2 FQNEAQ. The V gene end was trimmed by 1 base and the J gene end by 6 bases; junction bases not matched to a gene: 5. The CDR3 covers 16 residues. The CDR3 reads CASSLVGQGEAGELFF. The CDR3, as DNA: TGTGCCAGCAGCTTAGTTGGACAGGGGGAGGCCGGGGAGCTGTTTTTT. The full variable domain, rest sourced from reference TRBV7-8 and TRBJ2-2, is GAGVSQSPRYKVAKRGQDVALRCDPISGHVSLFWYQQALGQGPEFLTYFQNEAQLDKSGLPSDRFFAERPEGSVSTLKIQRTQQEDSAVYLCASSLVGQGEAGELFFGEGSRLTVL.

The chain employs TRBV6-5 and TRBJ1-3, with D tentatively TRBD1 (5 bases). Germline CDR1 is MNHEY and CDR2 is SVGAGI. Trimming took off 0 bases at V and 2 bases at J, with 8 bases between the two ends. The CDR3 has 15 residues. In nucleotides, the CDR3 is TGTGCCAGCAGTTACTCGAGCAGGGCTGGAAACACCATATATTTT. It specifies CASSYSSRAGNTIYF.

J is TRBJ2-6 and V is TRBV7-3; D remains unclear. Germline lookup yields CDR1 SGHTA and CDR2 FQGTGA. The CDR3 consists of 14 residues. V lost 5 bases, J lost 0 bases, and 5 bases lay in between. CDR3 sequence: CASSPSSGANVLTF. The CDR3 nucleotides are TGTGCCAGCAGCCCTTCCTCTGGGGCCAACGTCCTGACTTTC.

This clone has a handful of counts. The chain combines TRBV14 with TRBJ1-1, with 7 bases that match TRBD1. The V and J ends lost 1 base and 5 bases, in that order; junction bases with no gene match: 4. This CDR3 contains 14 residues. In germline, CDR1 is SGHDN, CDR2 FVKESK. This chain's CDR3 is CASSQVSGGTEAFF. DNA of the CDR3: TGTGCCAGCAGCCAAGTTTCAGGGGGAACTGAAGCTTTCTTT.

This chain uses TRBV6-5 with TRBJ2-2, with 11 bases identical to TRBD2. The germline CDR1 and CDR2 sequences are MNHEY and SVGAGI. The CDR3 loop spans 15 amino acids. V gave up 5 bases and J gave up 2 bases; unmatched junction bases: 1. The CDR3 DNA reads TGTGCCAGCAGTCGACTAGCGGGAAACACCGGGGAGCTGTTTTTT. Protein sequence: CASSRLAGNTGELFF.